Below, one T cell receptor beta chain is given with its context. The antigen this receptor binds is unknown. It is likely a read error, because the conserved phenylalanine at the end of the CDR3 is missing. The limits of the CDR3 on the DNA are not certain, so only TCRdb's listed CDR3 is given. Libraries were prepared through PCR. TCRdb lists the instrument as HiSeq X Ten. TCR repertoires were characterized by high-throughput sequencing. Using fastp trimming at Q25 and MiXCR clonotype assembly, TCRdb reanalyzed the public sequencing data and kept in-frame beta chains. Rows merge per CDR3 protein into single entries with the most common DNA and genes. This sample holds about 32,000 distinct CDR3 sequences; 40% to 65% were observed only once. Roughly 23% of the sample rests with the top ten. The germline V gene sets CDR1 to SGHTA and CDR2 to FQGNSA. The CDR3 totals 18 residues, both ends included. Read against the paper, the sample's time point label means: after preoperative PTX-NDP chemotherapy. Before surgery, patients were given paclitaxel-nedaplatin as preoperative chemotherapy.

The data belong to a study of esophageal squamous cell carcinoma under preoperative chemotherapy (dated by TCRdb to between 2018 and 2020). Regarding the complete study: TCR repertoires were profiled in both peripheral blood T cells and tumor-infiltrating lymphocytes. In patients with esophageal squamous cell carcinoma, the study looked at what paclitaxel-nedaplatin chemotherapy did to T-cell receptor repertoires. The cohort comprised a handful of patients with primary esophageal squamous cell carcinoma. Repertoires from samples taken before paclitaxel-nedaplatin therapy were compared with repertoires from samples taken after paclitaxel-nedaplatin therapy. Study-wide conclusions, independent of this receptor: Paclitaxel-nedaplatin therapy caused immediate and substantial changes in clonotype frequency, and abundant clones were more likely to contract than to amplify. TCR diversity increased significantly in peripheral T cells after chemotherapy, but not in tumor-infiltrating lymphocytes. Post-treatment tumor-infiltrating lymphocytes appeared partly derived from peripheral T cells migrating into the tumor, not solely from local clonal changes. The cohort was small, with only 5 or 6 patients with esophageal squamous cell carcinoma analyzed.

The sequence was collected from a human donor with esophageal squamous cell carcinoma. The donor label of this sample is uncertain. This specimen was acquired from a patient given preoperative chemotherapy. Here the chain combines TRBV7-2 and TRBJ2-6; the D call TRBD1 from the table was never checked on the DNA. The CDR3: CASSWDIGTGSHEQFFGP.